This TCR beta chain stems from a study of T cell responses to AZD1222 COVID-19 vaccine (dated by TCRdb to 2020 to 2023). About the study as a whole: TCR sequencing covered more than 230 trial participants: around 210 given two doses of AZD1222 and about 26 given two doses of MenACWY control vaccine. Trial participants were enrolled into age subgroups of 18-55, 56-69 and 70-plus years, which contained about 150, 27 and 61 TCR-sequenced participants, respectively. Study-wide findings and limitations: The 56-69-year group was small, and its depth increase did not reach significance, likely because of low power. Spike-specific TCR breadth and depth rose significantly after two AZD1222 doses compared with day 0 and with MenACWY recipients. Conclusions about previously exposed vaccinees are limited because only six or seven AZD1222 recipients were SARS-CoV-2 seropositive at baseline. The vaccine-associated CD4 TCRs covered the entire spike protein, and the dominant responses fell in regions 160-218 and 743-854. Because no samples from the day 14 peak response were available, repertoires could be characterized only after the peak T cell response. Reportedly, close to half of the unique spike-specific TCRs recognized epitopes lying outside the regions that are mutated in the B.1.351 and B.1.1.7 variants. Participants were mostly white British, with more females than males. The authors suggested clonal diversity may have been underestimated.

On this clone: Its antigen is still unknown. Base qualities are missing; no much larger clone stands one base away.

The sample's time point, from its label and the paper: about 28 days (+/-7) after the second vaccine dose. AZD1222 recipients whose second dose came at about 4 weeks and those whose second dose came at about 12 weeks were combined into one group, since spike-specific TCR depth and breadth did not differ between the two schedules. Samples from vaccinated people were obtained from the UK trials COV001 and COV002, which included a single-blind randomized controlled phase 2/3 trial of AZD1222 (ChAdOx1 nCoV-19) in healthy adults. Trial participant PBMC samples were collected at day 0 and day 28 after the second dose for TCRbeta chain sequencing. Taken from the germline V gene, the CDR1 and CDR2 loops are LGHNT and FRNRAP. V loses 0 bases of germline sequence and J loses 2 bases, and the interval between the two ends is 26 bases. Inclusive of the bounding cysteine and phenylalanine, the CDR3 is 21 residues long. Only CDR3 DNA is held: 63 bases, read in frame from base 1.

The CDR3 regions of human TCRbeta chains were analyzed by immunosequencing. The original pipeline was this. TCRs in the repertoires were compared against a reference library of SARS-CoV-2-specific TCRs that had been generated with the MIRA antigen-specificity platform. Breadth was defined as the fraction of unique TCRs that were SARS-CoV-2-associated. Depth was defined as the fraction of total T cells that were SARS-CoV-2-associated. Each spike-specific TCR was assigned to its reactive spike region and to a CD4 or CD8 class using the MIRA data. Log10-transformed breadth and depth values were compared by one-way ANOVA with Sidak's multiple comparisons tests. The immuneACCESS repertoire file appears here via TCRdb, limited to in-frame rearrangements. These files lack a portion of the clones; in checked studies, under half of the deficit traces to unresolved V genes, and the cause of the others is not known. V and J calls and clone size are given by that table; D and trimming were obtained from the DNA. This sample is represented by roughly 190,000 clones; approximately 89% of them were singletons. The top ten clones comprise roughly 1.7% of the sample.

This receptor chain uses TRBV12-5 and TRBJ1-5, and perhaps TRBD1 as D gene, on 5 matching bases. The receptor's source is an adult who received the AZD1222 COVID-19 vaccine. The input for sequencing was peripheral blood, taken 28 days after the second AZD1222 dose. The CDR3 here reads CASGLVPVSDRGVIRNQPQHF. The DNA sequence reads TGTGCTAGTGGTTTGGTACCAGTCTCCGATCGGGGCGTCATCCGCAATCAGCCCCAGCATTTT.